This T cell receptor (beta chain) comes out of a study of immune cell composition in non-small cell lung cancer. Study as a whole: Most cases were lung adenocarcinoma or squamous cell carcinoma. Broader study findings: Shared sequences between tumour-reactive and dominant in vivo clones were not proven. Top 10 clone scores and clonality were higher in squamous than adenocarcinoma. Squamous carcinomas (approximately 75%) more often had tumour-associated clones >0.5% than adenocarcinomas (roughly 33%).

The table lists this clone with a few counts. Its antigen is not identified. At one of its ends the junction is not consistent with the germline gene, which may arise from a read error. Other DNA sequences from this sample encode an identical CDR3 as well. Sequenced by immunoSEQ multiplex PCR; TCRdb stores in-frame clones only, minus some. The table lists approximately 11,000 clones, around 62% of them singletons. The CDR3 is 13 amino acids. CDR1 and CDR2 (germline): SGHRS, YFSETQ. This receptor was taken from a human donor with non-small cell lung cancer. The chain combines TRBV5-1 with TRBJ1-2; 8 bases align to TRBD1. The specimen sequenced was lung tumor tissue. CDR3 nucleotide sequence: TGTGCCAGCAGCTTGGCAGGGGGCGATGGCTACACCTTC. Its protein is CASSLAGGDGYTF.